The next 16 T cell receptor beta chains were all read from a single sample in a study of T-cell reconstitution after alpha-beta-depleted transplantation in children. TCRbeta library preparation incorporated unique molecular identifiers. MiXCR was run by TCRdb on the PCR reads, yielding one entry per CDR3 protein. The table has 450,000 to 700,000 distinct CDR3 sequences, 27% seen once. The sample was PBMCs, taken before TCRalphabeta/CD19-depleted stem cell transplant. The source is a boy under three years old with Wiskott-Aldrich syndrome, due to receive a stem cell transplant.

The genes are TRBV12-3 or TRBV12-4 and TRBJ2-7; D is undetermined. V was shortened by 5 bases and J by 1 base, with 18 bases between the two germline ends. The CDR3 is 16 residues long. CDR3 coding DNA: TGTGCCAGCAGTCCCGCAGGACCCCGATATTCCTACGAGCAGTACTTC. Translating gives CASSPAGPRYSYEQYF.

The CDR3 region is CASSLEGLAGDEQYF. The CDR3 DNA follows: TGCGCCAGCAGCTTGGAGGGACTAGCGGGAGACGAGCAGTACTTC. The chain has TRBV5-1 and TRBJ2-7, with 14 nucleotides matching TRBD2. V lost 0 bases to trimming and J lost 5 bases; unmatched junction nucleotides: 1. Per the germline V gene, CDR1 is SGHRS and CDR2 is YFSETQ. This CDR3 has 15 residues.

This CDR3 reads CASSLAAREGWYEQFF. The CDR3 region has the DNA TGTGCCAGCAGCTTGGCCGCGCGGGAGGGTTGGTATGAGCAGTTCTTC. The rearrangement joins TRBV5-5 to TRBJ2-1, with 9 bases fitting TRBD2. Germline V gene sequence: CDR1 SGHKS, CDR2 YYEKEE (reference sequence). Trimming cost V 0 bases and J 8 bases; bases outside gene matches: 9. The CDR3 contains 16 residues. Supplemented by reference TRBV5-5 and TRBJ2-1, the full variable domain reads DAGVTQSPTHLIKTRGQQVTLRCSPISGHKSVSWYQQVLGQGPQFIFQYYEKEERGRGNFPDRFSARQFPNYSSELNVNALLLGDSALYLCASSLAAREGWYEQFFGPGTRLTVL.

V usage is TRBV2 and J usage is TRBJ2-5, with TRBD1 matching 7 bases. Germline CDR1 SNHLY, CDR2 FYNNEI. The CDR3 has 13 amino acids. V was pared by 6 bases and J by 4 bases, with 5 bases of the junction left unmatched. DNA for the CDR3: TGTGCCAGCAGAGAGACAGGGCCAGAGACCCAGTACTTC. This translates into CASRETGPETQYF.

The rearrangement joins TRBV29-1 to TRBJ2-1, with 8 bases matching TRBD1. With V trimmed by 3 bases and J by 4 bases, 5 bases remained unmatched. This CDR3 is built from 14 residues. Per germline, CDR1 SQVTM and CDR2 ANQGSEA. CDR3 nucleotide sequence: TGCAGCGTTGATCGCAGGGGGCGGTACAATGAGCAGTTCTTC. The encoded protein is CSVDRRGRYNEQFF.

This clonotype came up a few times. J is TRBJ1-1 and V is TRBV28; D is unclear. Germline CDR1 reads MDHEN; CDR2 reads SYDVKM. Trimming shortened V by 7 bases and J by 4 bases, and 19 bases separated the two germline ends. The CDR3 is 15 residues long. The chain's CDR3 is CASIPWGYTTTEAFF. CDR3 DNA sequence: TGTGCCAGCATCCCCTGGGGATACACGACCACTGAAGCTTTCTTT.

In this sample, this clonotype turned up once. This chain joins TRBV5-1 and TRBJ2-3, with no clear D. V lost 1 base and J lost 4, with 13 bases in between. Germline V gene lookup returns CDR1 SGHRS and CDR2 YFSETQ. The CDR3 spans 15 residues. CDR3 in amino acids: CASSLYVDKPDTQYF. Here the CDR3 DNA reads TGCGCCAGCAGCTTGTACGTTGACAAGCCAGATACGCAGTATTTT.

The chain is built from TRBV20-1 and TRBJ2-7; TRBD2 agrees at 10 bases. CDR1 DFQATT and CDR2 SNEGSKA come from the germline V gene (reference sequence). The CDR3 spans 13 residues. The trim removed 3 bases at V and 6 bases at J, leaving 5 bases unmatched. CDR3 bases: TGCAGTGCTAGCTCGAGCGGGAGGGCCGAGCAGTACTTC. It yields the protein CSASSSGRAEQYF.

This clonotype was detected only a few times. The chain combines TRBV5-1 with TRBJ1-1; D possibly corresponds to TRBD1 (5 bases). The CDR3 has 14 amino acids. Germline V gene data show CDR1 as SGHRS and CDR2 as YFSETQ. V lost 3 bases to trimming and J lost 8 bases, with 17 bases between them. In nucleotides, the CDR3 is TGCGCCAGCAGCTCCATGACGGGGGTGCCCGAAGCTTTCTTT. It translates to CASSSMTGVPEAFF.

This clonotype was seen only a few times. V usage is TRBV30 and J usage is TRBJ2-1, with 8 bases that match TRBD1. The CDR3 runs to 17 residues. Germline loops: CDR1 GTSNPN, CDR2 SVGIG (reference sequence). V lost 2 bases and J lost 1; bases outside the gene matches: 10. The CDR3 protein is CAWSPLGDRGSYNEQFF. In DNA, the CDR3 is TGTGCCTGGAGTCCCCTGGGAGACAGGGGATCCTACAATGAGCAGTTCTTC.

This clonotype was detected only a few times. The genes are TRBV6-1 and TRBJ2-2, with TRBD1 as a possible D gene (5 bases). Germline-derived CDR1 and CDR2 are MNHNS and SASEGT. The CDR3 runs 15 residues. Trimming took 6 bases from V and 5 from J, leaving 16 bases between them. The CDR3 DNA reads TGTGCCAGCAGCCCCGCAGGGCGAAGGACCGGGGAGCTGTTTTTT. Its translation: CASSPAGRRTGELFF.

The rearrangement joins TRBV12-3 or TRBV12-4 to TRBJ2-7; possibly TRBD1 for D (5 bases). The CDR3 is 12 residues long. Trimming removed 3 bases from V and 6 bases from J, with 9 bases in between. The CDR3 sequence is CASSFRRVEQYF. The DNA of the CDR3 is TGTGCCAGCAGTTTTCGCAGGGTCGAGCAGTACTTC.

This CDR3 is CASSQDALAGADTQYF. The CDR3 nucleotides read TGCGCCAGCAGCCAAGATGCGCTAGCGGGAGCGGATACGCAGTATTTT. This rearrangement joins TRBV4-1 to TRBJ2-3; 10 nucleotides agree with TRBD2. Germline V gene lookup returns CDR1 MGHRA and CDR2 YSYEKL. The CDR3 extends over 16 amino acids. V gave up 0 bases and J gave up 6 bases; unmatched junction bases: 6.

The chain recombines TRBV3-1 with TRBJ2-7; 14 nucleotides match TRBD2. The J segment lost 5 bases and the V segment lost 4 bases, leaving 10 bases of the junction unmatched. The CDR3 length is 17 residues. Germline V gene lookup returns CDR1 LGHDT and CDR2 YNNKEL (reference sequence). CDR3 protein: CASSRGTSGRISHEQYF. CDR3 nucleotides: TGTGCCAGCAGCCGAGGGACTAGCGGGAGAATTTCGCACGAGCAGTACTTC.

A few counts support this clonotype. The CDR3 reads CSARTNTDTQYF. The DNA of the CDR3 is TGCAGTGCTAGGACTAACACAGATACGCAGTATTTT. The chain recombines TRBV20-1 with TRBJ2-3, with a possible D match to TRBD2 (5 bases). The CDR3 loop spans 12 amino acids. V was pared by 3 bases and J by 2 bases, with 6 bases between. Germline V gene sequence: CDR1 DFQATT, CDR2 SNEGSKA (reference sequence).

The chain carries TRBV7-8 and TRBJ2-3, with 9 nucleotides matching TRBD2. The CDR3 length is 16 residues. Germline V lookup: CDR1 SGHVS, CDR2 FQNEAQ. J gave up 2 bases and V 2 bases, and 5 bases lay outside the gene matches. The CDR3 is CASSLSPSGITDTQYF. The CDR3, as DNA: TGTGCCAGCAGCTTATCTCCTAGCGGGATCACAGATACGCAGTATTTT.